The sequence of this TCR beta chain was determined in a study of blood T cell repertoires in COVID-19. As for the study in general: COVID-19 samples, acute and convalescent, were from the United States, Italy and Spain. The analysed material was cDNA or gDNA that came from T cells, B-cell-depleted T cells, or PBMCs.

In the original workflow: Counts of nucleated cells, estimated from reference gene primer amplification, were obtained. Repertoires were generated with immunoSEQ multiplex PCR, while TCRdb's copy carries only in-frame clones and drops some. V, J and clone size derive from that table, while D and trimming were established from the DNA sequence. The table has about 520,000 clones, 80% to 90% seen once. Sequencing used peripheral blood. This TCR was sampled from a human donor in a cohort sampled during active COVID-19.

CDR3: CASRPGLAGAGELFF. The CDR3 DNA sequence: TGTGCCAGCAGACCTGGACTAGCGGGAGCCGGGGAGCTGTTTTTT. This chain joins TRBV5-4 and TRBJ2-2, with 13 bases identical to TRBD2. CDR3 length: 15 residues. V lost 5 bases, J lost 6 bases, and 4 bases stayed unmatched. CDR1 is SGHNT, CDR2 YYREEE, per germline (reference sequence).